This T cell receptor beta chain was obtained from a study of long-term antiretroviral therapy in people with HIV. Treatment locations for all participants with HIV were in the United States. The run of the v3.0 immunoSEQ assay was at survey level. TCRdb keeps only in-frame clones here, not all; method: immunoSEQ multiplex PCR. The data show 20,000 to 30,000 clones, around 84% seen once. The sample in question was unsorted PBMCs, obtained 2.3 years after starting antiretroviral therapy. The clonotype was recovered from a man aged 40-49 years with HIV.

DNA of the CDR3: TGTGCCAGCAGTGAATCAGTGGACACGTTCTTGGGGGATACGCAGTATTTT. Its translation is CASSESVDTFLGDTQYF. The V gene is TRBV25-1, the J gene TRBJ2-3, with D possibly being TRBD1 (5 bases). The CDR3 is 17 amino acids. Germline CDR1 and CDR2: MGHDK and SYGVNS. V gave up 1 base and J gave up 6 bases, with 20 bases separating them.